This T cell receptor (beta chain) originates from a study of blood T cells in healthy people across ages. PCR was performed a second time for 7 to 11 cycles using a sample-barcoded 5' primer and a J-beta primer mix. From each sample, at least 2.5 million paired-end reads containing CDR3 were obtained. TCRdb called the 5' RACE reads again in MiXCR, with one record for every CDR3 protein. This table holds 650,000 to 900,000 distinct CDR3 sequences, approximately 65% found once. V dropped 0 bases and J dropped 4 bases, with 16 bases sitting between them. The CDR3 is 16 residues long. Germline CDR1 reads MNHEY; CDR2 reads SVGAGI.

J is TRBJ2-7 and V is TRBV6-5; D is unresolved. Input material: blood. This TCR came from a man aged 25-45 years in good health. This chain's CDR3 is CASSYSPPPSAYEQYF. The CDR3 DNA reads TGTGCCAGCAGTTACTCGCCCCCGCCAAGCGCTTACGAGCAGTACTTC.